This T cell receptor (beta chain) was identified during a study of early T cells in non-severe SARS-CoV-2 infection. Germline CDR1 is PRHDT and CDR2 is FYEKMQ (reference sequence). The CDR3 loop spans 14 amino acids. V was pared by 3 bases and J by 4 bases, with 4 bases of the junction left unmatched. Unique molecular identifiers tagged individual cDNA molecules. TCRdb independently ran MiXCR on the 5' RACE reads; one entry per CDR3 protein. The sample includes 50,000 to 80,000 distinct CDR3 sequences, roughly 5% seen only once; the top ten take 4.9%. Broader study findings: In VDJdb matching, anti-spike CD8 responses were favored while private and CD4 specificities went missing.

Note on this clonotype: What it binds is unknown.

This TCR came from an adult who was a healthcare worker with PCR-confirmed SARS-CoV-2 infection or an uninfected control (not recorded which). The rearrangement links TRBV13 to TRBJ2-7; 9 positions agree with TRBD2. The sequenced material came from whole blood. The CDR3 sequence is CASSFGLAGYEQYF. CDR3 bases: TGTGCCAGCAGCTTCGGGCTAGCGGGGTACGAGCAGTACTTC.